This T cell receptor (beta chain) originates from a study of cytomegalovirus exposure and HLA in healthy donors. It was healthy bone marrow donors who served as donors. The CDR3 contains 14 residues. The ends lost 4 bases at V and 5 bases at J; junction bases unmatched: 5. Germline CDR1 and CDR2: SGHRS and YFSETQ. Of note for this clone: Its specificity is not known.

General observations from the study: Reported results showed that the classifier diagnosed cytomegalovirus status with high specificity and sensitivity. Researchers catalogued approximately 160 TCR beta chains as cytomegalovirus-associated. A later analysis found common viral pathogens apparently linked to several of the most significant clusters.

13 Jbeta primers and 60 Vbeta primers were used for the PCR. Profiled with immunoSEQ multiplex PCR; TCRdb holds only in-frame clones, not every one. The table includes under 200,000 clones, about 85% detected once. The sample comprised PBMCs. V gene TRBV5-1 combines with J gene TRBJ1-5; 8 bases agree with TRBD1. The source is a man aged 18 to 29 in good health and CMV-seronegative. The DNA for the CDR3 is TGCGCCAGCAGCACTACAGGGGGGGATCAGCCCCAGCATTTT. Amino acid sequence: CASSTTGGDQPQHF.